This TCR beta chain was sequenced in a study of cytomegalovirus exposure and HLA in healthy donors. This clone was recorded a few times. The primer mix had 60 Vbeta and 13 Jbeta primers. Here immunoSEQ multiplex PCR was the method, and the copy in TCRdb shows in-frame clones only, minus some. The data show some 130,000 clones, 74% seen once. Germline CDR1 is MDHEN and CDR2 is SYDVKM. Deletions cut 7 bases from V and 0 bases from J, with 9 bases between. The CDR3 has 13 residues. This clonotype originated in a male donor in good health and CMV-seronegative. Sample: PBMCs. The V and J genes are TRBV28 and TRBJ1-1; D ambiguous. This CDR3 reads CASTLAVNTEAFF. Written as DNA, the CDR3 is TGTGCCAGCACTCTGGCGGTGAACACTGAAGCTTTCTTT.